This TCR beta chain comes out of a study of cytomegalovirus exposure and HLA in healthy donors (TCRdb year 2017). For context, the study as a whole: An earlier analysis of several hundred of the donors reported approximately 290 Gb of sequence data and some 100 million unique TCR beta sequences from about 179 million T cells. Approximately 300 gigabases of sequencing data and 91 million or so unique TCR sequences made up an early release that covered several hundred HLA-typed donors. The genetic ancestry cluster associated with self-reported Caucasian donors included around four fifths of the approximately 430 genotyped donors. The study aimed to test whether cataloging public T cell receptors could reveal signatures of past pathogen exposure. The study profiled the T cell repertoires of hundreds of subjects by immunosequencing and related them to cytomegalovirus serostatus. In addition to the first cohort of roughly 700 subjects, a separate validation cohort of under 150 different subjects was used. To predict cytomegalovirus infection status, the study brought together high-throughput TCR immunosequencing, statistical association of individual TCRs with disease status, and machine learning. To study patterns of TCR occurrence, a later analysis re-analyzed previously published TCR beta repertoires from hundreds of donors and added high-resolution HLA genotyping. Rather than drawing on any new phenotypic data, the later analysis identified candidate immune exposures from TCR beta sequences and the way those sequences occurred across donors. An earlier analysis of 587 of the donors applied high-throughput TCR beta sequencing to assess whether each TCR beta V gene segment acted as functional or pseudogenic. Alongside the repertoire data, information on donor age, sex, ethnicity and CMV serostatus was compiled. Genome-wide SNP genotypes for about 65% of the roughly 700 donors were used in a later genetic analysis, which treated that subset as a discovery cohort. Every discovery cohort repertoire had been produced on one sequencing platform. Class I and class II HLA loci were covered by the typing at four-digit resolution. The number of donors typed differed by locus, with about 629-640 for A, B, C, DRB1 and DQB1, 522 for DQA1, 606 for DPA1, and 472 for DPB1. Because of strong linkage in the cohort, roughly five DR-DQ haplotypes were treated as single units for association and clustering. On average, roughly 240,000 unique TCR beta nucleotide sequences were sequenced per donor among 398 genotyped donors of the cohort, with about 17% of those sequences being non-productive.

Libraries were prepared through the immunoSEQ multiplex PCR assay. The multiplex PCR relied on a mix of 60 forward primers for TCR Vbeta segments and 13 reverse primers for TCR Jbeta segments. The CDR3 region of rearranged TCR beta genes was amplified from genomic DNA with a multiplex PCR assay. Amplified TCR beta libraries were sequenced as 87-base-pair reads on the Illumina HiSeq System. Per the authors' processing: A later analysis counted approximately 84 million unique TCR beta chains across the 600 to 850 repertoires, and some 11 million of these chains were shared by at least two donors. Raw reads were error-corrected and collapsed into unique sequences with a nearest-neighbor algorithm that merged closely related sequences to remove PCR and sequencing errors. V, D and J gene segments were assigned by aligning CDR3 sequences to IMGT reference sequences. Each retained sequence needed at least a six-nucleotide match to both a V gene segment and a J gene segment. A rearrangement was called productive if the CDR3 had no stop codons and remained in frame with V and J, and every other rearrangement was called non-productive. CDR3 was defined by IMGT convention, running from the second conserved V-encoded cysteine to the conserved J-encoded phenylalanine. The earlier analysis of 587 of the donors excluded sequences that lacked an unambiguous match to a single V gene segment. In an earlier analysis of some 590 of the donors, a V segment was called functional when productive rearrangements were above 56.7%, and segregating when the standard deviation between donors exceeded 5%. A statistical classification framework was developed to diagnose cytomegalovirus status using the catalog of TCR beta chain sequences. In a later analysis, V and J genes were assigned by comparing TCR nucleotide sequences against IMGT/GENE-DB human TR gene sequences. A later analysis assigned CDR3 sequences and most-parsimonious VDJ recombination scenarios with the TCRdist pipeline. In a later analysis, each TCR beta chain was defined by its CDR3 amino acid sequence together with its V-gene family, and reads lacking a unique V-gene family were excluded. As a way to deal with suspected cross-contamination and a sequencing artifact, a later analysis dropped hundreds of nucleotide sequences that were highly shared and had low generation probability. For each public chain, a later analysis derived a clonal expansion index from normalized ranks of inferred template counts within each repertoire. In a later analysis, generation probabilities were computed with a VDJ recombination model fitted to out-of-frame rearrangements, and the resulting probabilities were checked against IGoR. Hypergeometric tests were used in a later analysis to score TCR-TCR, TCR-HLA and TCR-CMV co-occurrence, with a repertoire-size bias correction applied to the TCR pairs. False discovery rates were estimated in a later analysis by permuting HLA or CMV assignments 20 times. A later analysis grouped co-occurring TCRs with DBSCAN, adding TCRdist sequence similarity when clustering within HLA-allele-positive subsets. Co-occurrence clustering excluded repertoires with fewer than 30,000 or more than 120,000 public chains, plus five with anomalous nucleotide sharing. What TCRdb holds here is the immuneACCESS table cut down to in-frame rearrangements. Part of the clones is not present; checked against another copy, under half of the missing clones reflect an unresolved V gene, and the others are unexplained. V, J and clone size reflect that table, while D and trimming were determined from the DNA. In all, the sample holds about 140,000 clones, and roughly 76% of those were seen once. The ten largest clones add up to approximately 4% of the sample.

Notes on this clone: The target of this receptor is not known. Per-base quality was not reported, and no clone a single base away is much larger than it.

The cohort was made up of several hundred healthy bone marrow donors. At the time of sampling, every cohort member was nominally healthy, though immune exposures that went unrecorded were likely present. The donor was CMV seronegative and was included in the group of under 450 seronegative cohort members. A peripheral blood sample was provided by each donor, and peripheral blood mononuclear cells were used for TCR beta sequencing. Genomic DNA was extracted from the blood cell samples with the Qiagen DNeasy Blood Extraction Kit. CDR1 and CDR2 are drawn from the germline V gene: MDHEN, SYDVKM. The CDR3 has 14 amino acids, counting the end cysteine and phenylalanine. CDR3 DNA only is kept here, 42 bases in frame from base 1. The junction shows trimming of 6 bases on V and 6 bases on J, plus 17 bases between the germline ends. What the study reported, not specific to this receptor: Most TCR sequences were observed very rarely across donors, whereas some public TCRs were present in many individuals. The authors suggested that the approach could potentially be generalized to other disease states and immunological phenotypes. A later analysis associated 15,000 to 20,000 TCR beta sequences with specific HLA alleles at a false discovery rate of 0.05. A further reported finding was that TCR beta sequences accurately predicted the HLA-A and HLA-B alleles for most subjects in the first cohort. In both the original and validation cohorts, the classifier was reported to diagnose cytomegalovirus status with high specificity and sensitivity. Presence/absence analyses assumed roughly uniform sequencing depth across donors, an assumption that may not hold. CMV serostatus was the only immune exposure information available for the cohort. In an earlier analysis of about 600 of the donors, most TCR beta V segments appeared in productive rearrangements about 90% or about 30% of the time, broadly matching IMGT annotations. In a later analysis, several top co-occurrence clusters were reported to appear linked to parvovirus B19, influenza, CMV and Epstein-Barr virus. A later analysis found that HLA-associated TCR beta chains were more clonally expanded and had lower generation probabilities than equally common non-associated chains. In a later analysis, most CMV-associated TCR beta chains were found to appear HLA-restricted, with HLA associations seemingly driven largely by CMV exposure. A few of the identified cytomegalovirus-associated TCR beta chains were confirmed in vitro to be specific for cytomegalovirus antigens. In a later genetic analysis, a missense DCLRE1C variant was associated with V-gene and J-gene trimming of TCR beta chains, and the association was replicated in an independent cohort. Because HLA typing was unavailable for some donors at each locus, only the typed subset was used in association tests. Only TCR beta chains were sequenced in this cohort, and the absence of alpha or paired-chain data limited detectable features. Some IMGT-functional V segments, including TRBV6-2 and TRBV6-3, could not be distinguished by the 87-base-pair reads and were therefore excluded. The study gave a list of 150 to 200 TCR beta chains associated with cytomegalovirus. Strong co-occurrence of HLA alleles, especially DR and DQ, made assigning TCR associations to individual alleles difficult. A later genetic analysis reported fewer N-insertions in productive TCRs among donors in an Asian-associated ancestry cluster than the roughly 640-donor mean. A later analysis found that TCR association rates varied across HLA loci, with DRB1 alleles showing the most associated TCRs and HLA-C alleles the fewest. The sequencing pipeline was judged likely to have produced a cluster of highly shared sequence variants as a technical artifact. Correlated functional status among segregating V segments might reflect linkage disequilibrium, but an unknown experimental factor could not be ruled out. Because counts were too low, some 17 rarely observed V segments, including chromosome 9 orphons, were excluded from the earlier analysis of fewer than 650 of the donors.

Material for sequencing was PBMCs. This TCR came from a man younger than 35 in good health and CMV-seronegative. The chain is assembled from TRBV28 and TRBJ1-1, with the D segment identity uncertain. The CDR3: CASSLPRVFAEAFF. Read as DNA, the sequence is TGTGCCAGCAGCCTTCCGAGGGTGTTCGCTGAAGCTTTCTTT.